This T cell receptor beta chain appears in the sequencing data of a study of T cell changes during pregnancy in multiple sclerosis. TCRdb's copy holds only in-frame clones and misses some; the assay was immunoSEQ multiplex PCR. Of about 130,000 clones in the sample, 90% to 98% were seen once. With V trimmed by 5 bases and J by 0 bases, 4 bases remained unmatched. CDR1 is LNHDA and CDR2 is SQIVND in the germline V gene (reference sequence). This CDR3 has 14 amino acids. Sequenced here: peripheral blood, sampled after pregnancy. The TCR was taken from a female donor with multiple sclerosis, enrolled in a pregnancy study. V gene TRBV19 combines with J gene TRBJ2-7, with 7 bases aligning to TRBD1. CDR3 sequence: CASSSTGSSYEQYF. DNA of the CDR3: TGTGCCAGTAGTTCGACAGGGAGCTCCTACGAGCAGTACTTC.